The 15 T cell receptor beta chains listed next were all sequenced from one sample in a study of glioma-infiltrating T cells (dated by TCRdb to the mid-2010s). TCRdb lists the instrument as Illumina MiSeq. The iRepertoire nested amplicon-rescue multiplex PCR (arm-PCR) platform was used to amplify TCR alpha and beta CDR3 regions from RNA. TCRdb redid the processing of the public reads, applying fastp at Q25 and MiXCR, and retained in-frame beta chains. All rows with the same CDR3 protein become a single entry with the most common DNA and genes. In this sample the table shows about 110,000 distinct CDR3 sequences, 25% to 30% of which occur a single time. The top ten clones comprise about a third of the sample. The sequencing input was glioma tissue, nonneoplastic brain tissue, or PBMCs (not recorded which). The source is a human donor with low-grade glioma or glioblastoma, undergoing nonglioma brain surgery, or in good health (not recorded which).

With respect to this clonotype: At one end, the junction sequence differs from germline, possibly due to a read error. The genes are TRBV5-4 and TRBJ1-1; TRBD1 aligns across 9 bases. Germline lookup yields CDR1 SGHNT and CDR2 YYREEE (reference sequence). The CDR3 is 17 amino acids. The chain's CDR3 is CASSYGTGSIPNNEAFF. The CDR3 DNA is TGTGCCAGCAGCTATGGGACAGGGAGTATCCCGAACAATGAAGCTTTCTTT. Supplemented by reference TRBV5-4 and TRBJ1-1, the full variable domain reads ETGVTQSPTHLIKTRGQQVTLRCSSQSGHNTVSWYQQALGQGPQFIFQYYREEENGRGNFPPRFSGLQFPNYSSELNVNALELDDSALYLCASSYGTGSIPNNEAFFGQGTRLTVV.

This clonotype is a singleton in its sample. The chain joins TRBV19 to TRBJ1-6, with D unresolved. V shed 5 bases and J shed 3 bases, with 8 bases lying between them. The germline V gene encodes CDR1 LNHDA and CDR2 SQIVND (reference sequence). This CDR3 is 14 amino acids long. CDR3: CASSDRLYNSPLHF. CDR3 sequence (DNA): TGTGCCAGTAGTGATAGACTCTATAATTCACCCCTCCACTTT.

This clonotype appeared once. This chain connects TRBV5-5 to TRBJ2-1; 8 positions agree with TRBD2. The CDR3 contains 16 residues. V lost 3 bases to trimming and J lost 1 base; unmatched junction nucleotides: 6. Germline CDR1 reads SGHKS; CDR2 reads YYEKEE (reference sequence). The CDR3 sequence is CASSSVAGKSYNEQFF. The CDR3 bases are TGTGCCAGCAGCTCGGTAGCGGGAAAATCCTACAATGAGCAGTTCTTC.

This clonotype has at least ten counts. CDR3 nucleotides: TGTGCCAGCAGTAAGGGGGGGCCAGGGCAAGAGACCCAGTACTTC. As protein: CASSKGGPGQETQYF. The chain joins TRBV6-2 or TRBV6-3 to TRBJ2-5; D might be TRBD2 (7 bases). This CDR3 spans 15 amino acids. V lost 5 bases and J 2 bases, leaving 15 bases between the germline ends. From germline, CDR1 is MNHEY and CDR2 SVGEGT.

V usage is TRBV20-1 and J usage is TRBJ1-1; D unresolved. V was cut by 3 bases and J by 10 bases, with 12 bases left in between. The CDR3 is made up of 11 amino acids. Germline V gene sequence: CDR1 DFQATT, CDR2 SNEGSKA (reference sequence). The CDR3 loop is CSASTIIIAFF. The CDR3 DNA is TGCAGTGCTAGCACGATTATAATAGCTTTCTTT.

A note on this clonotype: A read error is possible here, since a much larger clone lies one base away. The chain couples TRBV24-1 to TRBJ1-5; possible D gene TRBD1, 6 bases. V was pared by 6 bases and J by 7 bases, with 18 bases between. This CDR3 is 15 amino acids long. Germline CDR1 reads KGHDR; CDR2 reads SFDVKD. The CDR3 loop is CATSQGTWGGQPQHF. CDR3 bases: TGTGCCACCAGTCAGGGGACATGGGGCGGCCAGCCCCAGCATTTT.

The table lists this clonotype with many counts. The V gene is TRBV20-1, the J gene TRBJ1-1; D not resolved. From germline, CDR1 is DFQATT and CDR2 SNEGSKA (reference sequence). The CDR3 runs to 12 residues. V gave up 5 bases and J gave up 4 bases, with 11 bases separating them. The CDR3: CSAQSSITEAFF. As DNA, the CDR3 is TGCAGTGCTCAGTCTTCTATCACTGAAGCTTTCTTT.

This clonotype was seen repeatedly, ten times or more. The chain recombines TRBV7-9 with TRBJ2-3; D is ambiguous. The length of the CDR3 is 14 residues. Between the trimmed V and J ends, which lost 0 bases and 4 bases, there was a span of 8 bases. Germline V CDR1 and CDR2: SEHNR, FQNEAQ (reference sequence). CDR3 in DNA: TGTGCCAGCAGCTTAGCACAAGGCCCAGATACGCAGTATTTT. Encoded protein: CASSLAQGPDTQYF.

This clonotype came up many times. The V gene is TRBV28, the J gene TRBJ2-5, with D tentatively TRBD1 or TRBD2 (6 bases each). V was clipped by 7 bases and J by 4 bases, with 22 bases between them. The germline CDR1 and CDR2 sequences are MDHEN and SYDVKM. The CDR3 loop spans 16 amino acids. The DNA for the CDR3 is TGTGCCAGCACTGCCAACCTTGGAAGGGGGGCAGAGACCCAGTACTTC. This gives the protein CASTANLGRGAETQYF.

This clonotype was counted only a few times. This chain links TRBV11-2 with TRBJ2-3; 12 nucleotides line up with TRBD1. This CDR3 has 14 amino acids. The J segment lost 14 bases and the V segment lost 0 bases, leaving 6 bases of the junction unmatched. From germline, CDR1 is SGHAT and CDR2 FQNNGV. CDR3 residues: CASSLELGTGGLYF. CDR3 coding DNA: TGTGCCAGCAGCTTAGAGCTCGGGACAGGGGGCTTGTATTTT.

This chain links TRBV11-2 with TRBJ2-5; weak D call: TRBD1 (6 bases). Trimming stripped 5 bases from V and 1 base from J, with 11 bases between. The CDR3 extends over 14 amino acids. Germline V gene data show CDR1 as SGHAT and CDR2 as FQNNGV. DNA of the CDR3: TGTGCCAGCAGCCCAGGGGCAGGCCAAGAGACCCAGTACTTC. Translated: CASSPGAGQETQYF.

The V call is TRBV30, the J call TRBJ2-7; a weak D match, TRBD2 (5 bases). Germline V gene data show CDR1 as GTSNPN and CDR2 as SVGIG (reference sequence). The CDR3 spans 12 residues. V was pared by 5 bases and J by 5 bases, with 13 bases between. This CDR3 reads CAWGPGNHEQYF. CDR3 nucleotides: TGTGCCTGGGGTCCGGGGAACCACGAGCAGTACTTC.

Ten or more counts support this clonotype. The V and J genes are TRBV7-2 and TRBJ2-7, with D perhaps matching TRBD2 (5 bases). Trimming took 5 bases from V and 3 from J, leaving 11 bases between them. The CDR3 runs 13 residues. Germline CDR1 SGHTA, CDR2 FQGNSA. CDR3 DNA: TGTGCCAGCAGCCCGCGGAGGAACTACGAGCAGTACTTC. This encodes CASSPRRNYEQYF.

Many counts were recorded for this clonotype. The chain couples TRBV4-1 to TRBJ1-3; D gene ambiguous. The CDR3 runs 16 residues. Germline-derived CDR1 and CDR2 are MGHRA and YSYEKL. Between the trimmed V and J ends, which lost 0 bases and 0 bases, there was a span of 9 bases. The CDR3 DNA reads TGCGCCAGCAGCCAAGAGTTTGTCAGCTCTGGAAACACCATATATTTT. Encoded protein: CASSQEFVSSGNTIYF.

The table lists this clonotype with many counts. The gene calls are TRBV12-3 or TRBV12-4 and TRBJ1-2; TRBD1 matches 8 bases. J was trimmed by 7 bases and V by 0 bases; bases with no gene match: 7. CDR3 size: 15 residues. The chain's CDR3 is CASSLAMDREAGYTF. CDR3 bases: TGTGCCAGCAGTTTAGCGATGGACAGGGAAGCTGGCTACACCTTC.